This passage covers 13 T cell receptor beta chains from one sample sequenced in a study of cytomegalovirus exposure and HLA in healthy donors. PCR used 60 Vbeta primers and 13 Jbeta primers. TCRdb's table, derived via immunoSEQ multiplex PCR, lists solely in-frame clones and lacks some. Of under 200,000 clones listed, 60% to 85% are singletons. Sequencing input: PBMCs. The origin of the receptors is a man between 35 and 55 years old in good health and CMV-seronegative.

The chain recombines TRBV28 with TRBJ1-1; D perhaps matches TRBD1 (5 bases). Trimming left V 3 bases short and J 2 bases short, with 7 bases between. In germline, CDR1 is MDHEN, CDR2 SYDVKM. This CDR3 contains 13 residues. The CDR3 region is CASSFGGNTEAFF. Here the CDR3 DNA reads TGTGCCAGCAGTTTCGGGGGAAACACTGAAGCTTTCTTT.

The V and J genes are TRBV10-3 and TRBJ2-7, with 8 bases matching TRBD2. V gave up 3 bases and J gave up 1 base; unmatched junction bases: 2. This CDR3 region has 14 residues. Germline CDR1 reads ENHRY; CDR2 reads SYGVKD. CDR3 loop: CAISDGRGSYEQYF. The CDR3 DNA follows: TGTGCCATCAGTGACGGGAGGGGTTCCTACGAGCAGTACTTC.

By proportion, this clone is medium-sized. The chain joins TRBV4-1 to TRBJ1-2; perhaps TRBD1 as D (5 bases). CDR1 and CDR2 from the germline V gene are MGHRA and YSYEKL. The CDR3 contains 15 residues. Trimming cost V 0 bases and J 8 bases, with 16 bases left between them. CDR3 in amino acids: CASSQDGTVTVGYTF. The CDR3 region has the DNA TGCGCCAGCAGCCAAGATGGCACAGTGACAGTCGGCTACACCTTC.

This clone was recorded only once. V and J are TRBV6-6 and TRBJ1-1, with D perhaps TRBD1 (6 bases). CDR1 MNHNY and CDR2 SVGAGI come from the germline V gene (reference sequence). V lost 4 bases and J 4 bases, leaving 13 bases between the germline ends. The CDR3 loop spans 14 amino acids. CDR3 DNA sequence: TGTGCCAGCAGTTCACCACAGGGTACCACTGAAGCTTTCTTT. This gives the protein CASSSPQGTTEAFF.

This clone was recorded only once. DNA for the CDR3: TGTGCCAGCAGCTTGATAGGGGGTCCCATGAACACTGAAGCTTTCTTT. It is translated as CASSLIGGPMNTEAFF. This chain joins TRBV11-3 and TRBJ1-1, with D perhaps matching TRBD1 (6 bases). This CDR3 is 16 amino acids long. The germline V and J ends were trimmed by 3 bases and 0 bases, with 14 bases remaining between them. Germline values: CDR1 SGHNT, CDR2 YENEEA.

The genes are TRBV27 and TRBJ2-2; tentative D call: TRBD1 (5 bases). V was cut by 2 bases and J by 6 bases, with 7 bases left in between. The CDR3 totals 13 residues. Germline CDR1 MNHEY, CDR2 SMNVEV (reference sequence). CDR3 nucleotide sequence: TGTGCCAGCAGTTTAACAGGTTCCGGGGAGCTGTTTTTT. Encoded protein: CASSLTGSGELFF.

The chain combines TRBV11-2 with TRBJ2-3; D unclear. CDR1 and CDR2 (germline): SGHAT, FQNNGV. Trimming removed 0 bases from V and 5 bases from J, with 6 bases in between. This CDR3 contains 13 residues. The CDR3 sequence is CASSLDRVDTQYF. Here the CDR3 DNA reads TGTGCCAGCAGCTTAGATCGGGTAGATACGCAGTATTTT.

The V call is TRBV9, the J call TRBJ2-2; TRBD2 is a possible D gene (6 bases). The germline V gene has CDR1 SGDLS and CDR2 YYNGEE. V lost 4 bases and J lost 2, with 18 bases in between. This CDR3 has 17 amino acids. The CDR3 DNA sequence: TGTGCCAGCAGCCCCTGGGGAAGGGGACTCAACACCGGGGAGCTGTTTTTT. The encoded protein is CASSPWGRGLNTGELFF.

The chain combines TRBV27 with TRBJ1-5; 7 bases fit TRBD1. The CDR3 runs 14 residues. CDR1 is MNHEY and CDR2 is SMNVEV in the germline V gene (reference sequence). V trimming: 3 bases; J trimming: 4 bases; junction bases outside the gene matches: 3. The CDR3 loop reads CASSFRGANQPQHF. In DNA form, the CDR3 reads TGTGCCAGCAGTTTCAGGGGGGCTAATCAGCCCCAGCATTTT.

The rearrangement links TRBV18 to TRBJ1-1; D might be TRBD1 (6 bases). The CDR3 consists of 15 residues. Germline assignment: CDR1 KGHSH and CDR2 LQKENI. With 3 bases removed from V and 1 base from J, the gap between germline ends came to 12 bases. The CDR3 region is CASSPRGPQNTEAFF. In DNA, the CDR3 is TGTGCCAGCTCACCCAGGGGCCCCCAGAACACTGAAGCTTTCTTT.

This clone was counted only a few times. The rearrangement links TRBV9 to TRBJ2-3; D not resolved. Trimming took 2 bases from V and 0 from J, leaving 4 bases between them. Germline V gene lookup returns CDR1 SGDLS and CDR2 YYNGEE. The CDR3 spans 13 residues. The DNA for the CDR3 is TGTGCCAGCAGCGTCGGGAGCACAGATACGCAGTATTTT. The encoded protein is CASSVGSTDTQYF.

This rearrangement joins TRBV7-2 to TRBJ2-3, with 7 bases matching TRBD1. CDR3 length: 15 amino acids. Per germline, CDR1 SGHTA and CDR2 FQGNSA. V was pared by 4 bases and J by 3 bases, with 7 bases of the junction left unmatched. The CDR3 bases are TGTGCCAGCAGCTATGAACAGGGGATGACAGATACGCAGTATTTT. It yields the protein CASSYEQGMTDTQYF.

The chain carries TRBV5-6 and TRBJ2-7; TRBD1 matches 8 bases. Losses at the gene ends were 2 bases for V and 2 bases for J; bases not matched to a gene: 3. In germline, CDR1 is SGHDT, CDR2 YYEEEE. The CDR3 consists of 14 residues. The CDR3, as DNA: TGTGCCAGCAGCTTACTACAGGGGGCCTACGAGCAGTACTTC. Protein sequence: CASSLLQGAYEQYF.